The sequence of this T cell receptor (beta chain) was determined in a study of regulatory T cells in long-lasting Graves disease. The study, taken as a whole, reports: Persistent disease was characterized by preferential usage of TRBV28, TRBJ1-2 and TRBJ2-5.

For TCR beta, libraries came from iRepertoire HTBI primers and Arm-PCR of CDR3 regions. TCRdb ran MiXCR on the multiplex PCR reads and lists one entry per CDR3 protein. The table records 360,000 or so distinct CDR3 sequences, about 11% of them present only once. The time point here: newly diagnosed GD, antithyroid drugs for less than 3 months. Construction of the TCR library relied on RNA isolated from PBMCs. About this clonotype itself: Its antigen remains unidentified. One end of the junction is discordant with germline, which a read error may explain.

The CDR3 runs 15 residues. The V gene's germline CDR1 is SGHRS and CDR2 YFSETQ. Separately, the same data were catalogued under a study of T cells in Graves' hyperthyroidism and ophthalmopathy. As reported in that work: No ophthalmopathy progression within 18 months constituted stable Graves' hyperthyroidism.

The chain employs TRBV5-1 and TRBJ2-6; TRBD1 might be the D (5 bases). The starting material was peripheral blood mononuclear cells (PBMCs), obtained at new diagnosis, from a patient treated with antithyroid drugs. This sequence was found in a woman in her late teens or twenties with Graves disease. The CDR3 is CASSLVLSGASVLTF. In nucleotides, the CDR3 is TGCGCCAGCAGCTTGGTTCTCTCTGGGGCCAGCGTCCTGACTTTC.